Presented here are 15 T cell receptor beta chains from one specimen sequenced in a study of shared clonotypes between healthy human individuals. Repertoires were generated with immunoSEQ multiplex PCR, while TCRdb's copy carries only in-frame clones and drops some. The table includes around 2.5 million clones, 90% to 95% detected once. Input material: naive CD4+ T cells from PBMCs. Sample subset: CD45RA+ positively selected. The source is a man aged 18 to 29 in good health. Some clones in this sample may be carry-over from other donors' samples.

The CDR3 DNA sequence: TGTGCCAGCAGCACAGTGGATGGCACAGATACGCAGTATTTT. Protein: CASSTVDGTDTQYF. The gene calls are TRBV6-1 and TRBJ2-3; D not resolved. The CDR3 length is 14 residues. Between the trimmed V and J ends, which lost 6 bases and 1 base, there was a span of 11 bases. Germline CDR1 is MNHNS and CDR2 is SASEGT.

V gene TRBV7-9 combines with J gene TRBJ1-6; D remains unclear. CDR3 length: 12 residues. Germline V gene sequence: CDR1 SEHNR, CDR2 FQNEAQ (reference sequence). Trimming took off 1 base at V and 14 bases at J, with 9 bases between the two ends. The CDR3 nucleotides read TGTGCCAGCAGCTTAGAGGCCGCGGCCCTCCACTTT. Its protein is CASSLEAAALHF.

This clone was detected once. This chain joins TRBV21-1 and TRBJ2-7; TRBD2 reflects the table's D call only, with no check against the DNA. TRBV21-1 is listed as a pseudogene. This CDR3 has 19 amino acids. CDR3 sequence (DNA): TGTGCCAGCAGCAGGAGAGGGACAGGGCCCCTAGCGGGAGGATACGAGCAGTACTTC. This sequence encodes CASSRRGTGPLAGGYEQYF.

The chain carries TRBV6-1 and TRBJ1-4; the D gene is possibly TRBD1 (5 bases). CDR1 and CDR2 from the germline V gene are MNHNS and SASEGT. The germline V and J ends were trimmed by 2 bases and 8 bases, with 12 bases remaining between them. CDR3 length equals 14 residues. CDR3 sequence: CASSERRGGEKLFF. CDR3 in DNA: TGTGCCAGCAGTGAACGTAGGGGAGGGGAAAAACTGTTTTTT.

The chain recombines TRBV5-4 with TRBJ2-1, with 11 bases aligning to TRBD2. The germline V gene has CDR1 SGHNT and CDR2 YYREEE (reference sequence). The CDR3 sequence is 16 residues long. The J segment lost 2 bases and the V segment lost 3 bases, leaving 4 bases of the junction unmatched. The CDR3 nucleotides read TGTGCCAGCAGCTCGATAGCGGGAGGGCCCTACAATGAGCAGTTCTTC. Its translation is CASSSIAGGPYNEQFF.

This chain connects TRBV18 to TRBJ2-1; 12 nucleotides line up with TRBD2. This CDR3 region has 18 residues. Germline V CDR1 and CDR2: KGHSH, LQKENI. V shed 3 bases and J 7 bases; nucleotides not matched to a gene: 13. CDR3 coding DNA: TGTGCCAGCTCACCGTCACTAGCGGGAGGTTTGGGGACAAATGAGCAGTTCTTC. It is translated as CASSPSLAGGLGTNEQFF.

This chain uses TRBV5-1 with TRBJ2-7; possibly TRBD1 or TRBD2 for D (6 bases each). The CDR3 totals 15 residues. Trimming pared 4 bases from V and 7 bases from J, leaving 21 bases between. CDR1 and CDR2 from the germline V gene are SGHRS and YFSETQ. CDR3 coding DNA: TGCGCCAGCAGCCGGGAGCAGAACAGGGTGGGGGAGCAGTACTTC. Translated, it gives CASSREQNRVGEQYF.

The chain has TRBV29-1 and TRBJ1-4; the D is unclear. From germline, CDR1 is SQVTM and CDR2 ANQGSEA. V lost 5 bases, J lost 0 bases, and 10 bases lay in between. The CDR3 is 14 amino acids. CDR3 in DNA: TGCAGCGTTCGAGACACCACAACTAATGAAAAACTGTTTTTT. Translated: CSVRDTTTNEKLFF.

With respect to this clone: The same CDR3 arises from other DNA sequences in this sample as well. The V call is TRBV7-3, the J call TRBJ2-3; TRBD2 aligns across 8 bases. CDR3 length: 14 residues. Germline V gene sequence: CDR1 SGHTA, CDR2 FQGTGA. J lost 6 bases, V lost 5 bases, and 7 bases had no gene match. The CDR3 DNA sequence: TGTGCCAGCAGCCCCGGGACTAGTGGCGATACGCAGTATTTT. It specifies CASSPGTSGDTQYF.

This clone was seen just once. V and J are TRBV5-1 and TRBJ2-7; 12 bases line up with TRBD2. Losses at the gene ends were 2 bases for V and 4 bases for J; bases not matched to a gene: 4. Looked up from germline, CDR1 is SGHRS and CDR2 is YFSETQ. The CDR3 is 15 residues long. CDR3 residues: CASSFGTSGLYEQYF. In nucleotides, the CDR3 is TGCGCCAGCAGCTTTGGGACTAGCGGGCTTTACGAGCAGTACTTC.

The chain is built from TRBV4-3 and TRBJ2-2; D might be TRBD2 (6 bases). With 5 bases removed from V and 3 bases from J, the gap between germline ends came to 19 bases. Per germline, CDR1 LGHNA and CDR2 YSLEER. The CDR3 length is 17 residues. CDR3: CASSVQGGLMDTGELFF. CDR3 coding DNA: TGCGCCAGCAGCGTCCAGGGAGGTTTAATGGACACCGGGGAGCTGTTTTTT.

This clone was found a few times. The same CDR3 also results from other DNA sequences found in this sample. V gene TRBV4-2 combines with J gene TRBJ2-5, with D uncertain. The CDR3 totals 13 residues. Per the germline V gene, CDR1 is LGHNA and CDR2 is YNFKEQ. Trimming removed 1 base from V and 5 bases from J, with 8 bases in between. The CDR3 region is CASSQGFLETQYF. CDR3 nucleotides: TGTGCCAGCAGCCAAGGATTTTTGGAGACCCAGTACTTC.

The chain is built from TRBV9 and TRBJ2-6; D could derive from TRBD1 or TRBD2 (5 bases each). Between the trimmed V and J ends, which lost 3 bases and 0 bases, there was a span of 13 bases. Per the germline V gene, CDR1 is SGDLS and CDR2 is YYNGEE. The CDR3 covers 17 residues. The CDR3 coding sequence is TGTGCCAGCAGCGCCAGGGACGTTTACTCTGGGGCCAACGTCCTGACTTTC. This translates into CASSARDVYSGANVLTF.

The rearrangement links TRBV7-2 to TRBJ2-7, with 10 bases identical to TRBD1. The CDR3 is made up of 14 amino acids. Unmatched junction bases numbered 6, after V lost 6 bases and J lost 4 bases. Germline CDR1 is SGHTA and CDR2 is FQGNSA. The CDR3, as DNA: TGTGCCAGCAGTTGGGACAGGGGATTATACGAGCAGTACTTC. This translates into CASSWDRGLYEQYF. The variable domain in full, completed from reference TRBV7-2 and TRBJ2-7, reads GAGVSQSPSNKVTEKGKDVELRCDPISGHTALYWYRQSLGQGLEFLIYFQGNSAPDKSGLPSDRFSAERTGGSVSTLTIQRTQQEDSAVYLCASSWDRGLYEQYFGPGTRLTVT.

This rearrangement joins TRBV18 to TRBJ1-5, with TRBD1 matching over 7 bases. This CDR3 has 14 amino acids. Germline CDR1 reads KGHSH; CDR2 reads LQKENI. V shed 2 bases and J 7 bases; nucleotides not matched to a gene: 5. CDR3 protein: CASSPGQAGQPQHF. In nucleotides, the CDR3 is TGTGCCAGCTCACCAGGACAGGCGGGGCAGCCCCAGCATTTT.